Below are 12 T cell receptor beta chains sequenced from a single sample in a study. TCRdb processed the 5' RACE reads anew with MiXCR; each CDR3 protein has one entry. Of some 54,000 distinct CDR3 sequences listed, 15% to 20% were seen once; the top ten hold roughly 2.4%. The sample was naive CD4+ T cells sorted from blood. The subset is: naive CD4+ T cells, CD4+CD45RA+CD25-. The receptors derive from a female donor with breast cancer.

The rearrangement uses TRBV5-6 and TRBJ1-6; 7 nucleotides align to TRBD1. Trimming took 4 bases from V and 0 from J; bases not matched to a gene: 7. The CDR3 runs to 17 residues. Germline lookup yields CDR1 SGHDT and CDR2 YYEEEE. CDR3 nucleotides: TGTGCCAGCAGCCGACAGGGCCCGAGCTCCTATAATTCACCCCTCCACTTT. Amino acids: CASSRQGPSSYNSPLHF.

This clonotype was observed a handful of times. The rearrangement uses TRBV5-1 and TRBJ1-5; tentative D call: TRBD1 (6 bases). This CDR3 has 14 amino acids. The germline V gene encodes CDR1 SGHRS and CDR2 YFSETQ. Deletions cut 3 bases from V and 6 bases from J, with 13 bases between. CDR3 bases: TGCGCCAGCAGCTCGGGGGCGGAGGGTCAGCCCCAGCATTTT. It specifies CASSSGAEGQPQHF.

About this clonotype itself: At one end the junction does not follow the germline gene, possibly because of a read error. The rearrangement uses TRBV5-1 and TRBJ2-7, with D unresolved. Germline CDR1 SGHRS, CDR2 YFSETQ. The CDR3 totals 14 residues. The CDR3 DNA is TGCGCCAGCAGTCCCCCCCGGCTCTCCTACGAGCGGTACTTC. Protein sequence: CASSPPRLSYERYF.

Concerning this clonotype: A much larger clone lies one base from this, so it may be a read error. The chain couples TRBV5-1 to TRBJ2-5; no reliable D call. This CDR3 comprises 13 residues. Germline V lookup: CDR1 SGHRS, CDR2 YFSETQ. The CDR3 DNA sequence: TGCGCCAGCAGCTTGGTAGTCCAAGAGACCCAGTGCTTC. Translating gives CASSLVVQETQCF.

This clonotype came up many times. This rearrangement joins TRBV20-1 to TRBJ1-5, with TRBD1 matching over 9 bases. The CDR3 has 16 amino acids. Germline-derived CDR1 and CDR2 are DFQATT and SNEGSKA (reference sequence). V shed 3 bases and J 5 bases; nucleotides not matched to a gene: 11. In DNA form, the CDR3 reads TGCAGTGCTAGGGGGCATACAGGGGGCAAAGATCAGCCCCAGCATTTT. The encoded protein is CSARGHTGGKDQPQHF.

CDR3 coding DNA: TGTGCCAGCAGCGGAAGGGAGGGCGGGGAGACCCAGTACTTC. It codes for CASSGREGGETQYF. The chain carries TRBV9 and TRBJ2-5, with 7 nucleotides matching TRBD2. From germline, CDR1 is SGDLS and CDR2 YYNGEE. V lost 3 bases, J lost 5 bases, and 7 bases stayed unmatched. CDR3 length: 14 residues.

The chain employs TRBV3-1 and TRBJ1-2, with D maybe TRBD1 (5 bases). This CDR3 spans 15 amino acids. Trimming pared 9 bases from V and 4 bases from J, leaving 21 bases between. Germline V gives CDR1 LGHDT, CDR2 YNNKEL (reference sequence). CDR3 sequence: CASTPGPSRGYGYTF. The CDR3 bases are TGTGCCAGTACACCGGGGCCGTCCCGGGGCTATGGCTACACCTTC.

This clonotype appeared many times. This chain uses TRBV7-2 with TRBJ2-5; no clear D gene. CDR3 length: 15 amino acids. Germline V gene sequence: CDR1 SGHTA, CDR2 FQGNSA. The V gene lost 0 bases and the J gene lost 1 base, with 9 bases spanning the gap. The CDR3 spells CASSLARSSQETQYF. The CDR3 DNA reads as TGTGCCAGCAGCTTAGCTAGGTCAAGCCAAGAGACCCAGTACTTC.

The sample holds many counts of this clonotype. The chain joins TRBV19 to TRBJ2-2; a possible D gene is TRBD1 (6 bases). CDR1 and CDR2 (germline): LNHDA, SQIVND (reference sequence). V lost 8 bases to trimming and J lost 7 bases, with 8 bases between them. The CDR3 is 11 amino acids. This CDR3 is CASQGFGELFF. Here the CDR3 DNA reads TGTGCCAGTCAGGGGTTCGGGGAGCTGTTTTTT.

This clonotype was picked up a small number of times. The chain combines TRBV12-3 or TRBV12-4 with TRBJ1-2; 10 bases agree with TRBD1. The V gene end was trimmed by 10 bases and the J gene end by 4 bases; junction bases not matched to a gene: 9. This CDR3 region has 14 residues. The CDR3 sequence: CATARDRGGYGYTF. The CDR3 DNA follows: TGTGCCACCGCTCGGGACAGGGGTGGCTATGGCTACACCTTC.

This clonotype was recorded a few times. The CDR3 protein is CASSQDGKNTQYF. As DNA, the CDR3 is TGCGCCAGCAGCCAAGATGGGAAGAACACGCAGTATTTT. The gene calls are TRBV4-1 and TRBJ2-3; D remains unclear. With 0 bases removed from V and 9 bases from J, the gap between germline ends came to 10 bases. Germline CDR1 MGHRA, CDR2 YSYEKL. The CDR3 is 13 amino acids.

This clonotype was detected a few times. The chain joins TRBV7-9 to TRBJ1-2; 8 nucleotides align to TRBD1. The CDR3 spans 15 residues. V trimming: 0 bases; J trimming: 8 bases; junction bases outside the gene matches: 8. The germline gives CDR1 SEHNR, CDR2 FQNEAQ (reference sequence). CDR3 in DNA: TGTGCCAGCAGCTTAGCGCGGCAGGGGGCAGGGGGCTACACCTTC. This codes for CASSLARQGAGGYTF.